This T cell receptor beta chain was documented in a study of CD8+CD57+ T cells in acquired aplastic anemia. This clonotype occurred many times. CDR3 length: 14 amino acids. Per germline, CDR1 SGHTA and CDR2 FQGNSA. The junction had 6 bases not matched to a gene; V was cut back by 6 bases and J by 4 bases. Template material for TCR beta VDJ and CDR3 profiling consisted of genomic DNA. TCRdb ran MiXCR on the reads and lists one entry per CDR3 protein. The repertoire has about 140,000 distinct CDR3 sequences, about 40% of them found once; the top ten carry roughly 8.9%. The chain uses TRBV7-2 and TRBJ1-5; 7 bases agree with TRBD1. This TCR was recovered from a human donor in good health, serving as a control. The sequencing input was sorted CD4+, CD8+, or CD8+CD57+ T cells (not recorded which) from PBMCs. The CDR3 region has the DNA TGTGCCAGCAGACCAGGGACAGCTAATCAGCCCCAGCATTTT. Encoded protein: CASRPGTANQPQHF.